This TCR beta chain was observed in a study of T cell responses to AZD1222 COVID-19 vaccine. Study-level results: Seropositive at baseline were only five or six AZD1222 recipients.

Only in-frame clones appear in the TCRdb table, and some are missing; sequencing was by immunoSEQ multiplex PCR. Of around 210,000 clones listed, 90% to 95% were seen once; the top ten hold approximately 1.7%. The CDR3 extends over 14 amino acids. Trimming at V came to 6 bases and at J to 3 bases, leaving 5 bases not matched to a gene. The germline gives CDR1 LNHDA, CDR2 SQIVND (reference sequence). Remarks on this clone: The antigen remains unidentified.

The sample was peripheral blood, taken 28 days after the second dose of the MenACWY control vaccine. This chain uses TRBV19 with TRBJ2-3, with TRBD1 matching 8 bases. The sequence derives from an adult who received the MenACWY meningococcal vaccine as a control. The CDR3: CASRATGDTDTQYF. The CDR3 nucleotides are TGTGCCAGTAGGGCGACAGGGGATACAGATACGCAGTATTTT.